The rows below give T cell receptor beta chains drawn from one sample of a study of blood T cell repertoires in COVID-19. TCRdb's copy holds only in-frame clones and misses some; the assay was immunoSEQ multiplex PCR. Here the sample spans 150,000 to 200,000 clones, about 80% being singletons. The sequenced sample consisted of peripheral blood. Source of these receptors: a woman over 75 with acute or convalescent COVID-19. CDR3s include the opening cysteine and the closing phenylalanine or tryptophan. Clone size appears in some rows only: once, few, many, or a class for an expanded clone.

abundance	j_gene	v_gene	CDR3aa
few	TRBJ1-2	TRBV2	CASRERQIVYGYTF
NA	TRBJ2-3	TRBV4-2	CASSQESSAADTQYF
NA	TRBJ1-2	TRBV14	CAGSQVGTGTANYGYTF
NA	TRBJ1-3	TRBV27	CASSKTGKAGNTIYF
NA	TRBJ2-1	TRBV6-5	CASSFDGTGDHEQFF
NA	TRBJ1-1	TRBV5-1	CASSEQENTEAFF
NA	TRBJ2-1	TRBV2	CASSEQGYEQFF
NA	TRBJ2-1	TRBV27	CASSLSLPGTGRVLVDEQFF
NA	TRBJ2-7	TRBV5-8	CASSLRGLREQYF
NA	TRBJ1-2	TRBV19	CASSRQGALEEGYTF
NA	TRBJ2-7	TRBV23-1	CASSANSDTHSYEQYF
once	TRBJ2-5	TRBV11-3	CASSLGLAETQYF
few	TRBJ2-7	TRBV13	CASSHGLAGSGYEQYF
NA	TRBJ1-4	TRBV5-4	CASSLESQASNEKLFF
NA	TRBJ1-5	TRBV4-3	CASSQDVGGNQPQHF
NA	TRBJ2-1	TRBV23-1	CASSHLAPSSYNEQFF
once	TRBJ2-5	TRBV7-9	CASSSLGGQGAVRTTQYF
NA	TRBJ1-2	TRBV6-5	CASHRGGAAWGGYTF
NA	TRBJ2-4	TRBV6-6	CASNSGRIAKNIQYF
NA	TRBJ2-7	TRBV2	CASSEMGTGTQTYEQYF
NA	TRBJ2-7	TRBV13	CASSPGLASSYEQYF
once	TRBJ2-2	TRBV15	CATSRVIREGGTGELFF
NA	TRBJ2-5	TRBV29-1	CSVDVGTQETQYF
few	TRBJ1-2	TRBV6-2/TRBV6-3	CASSHPGTGVVLGYTF
NA	TRBJ2-7	TRBV5-6	CASSFLGGDNEQYF
NA	TRBJ1-2	TRBV2	CASTRGYGYTF
NA	TRBJ2-7	TRBV27	CASSLVASYEQYF
NA	TRBJ2-5	TRBV11-3	CASSFGEKETQYF
once	TRBJ2-7	TRBV12-2	CASRQGLAGSYEQYF
NA	TRBJ2-1	TRBV29-1	CSVEGTSGRARNEQFF
NA	TRBJ1-1	TRBV5-1	CASSLVRGGREAFF